The 4 T cell receptor beta chains below come from one sample, sequenced in a study of control samples from healthy donors and cancer patients. Data came from immunoSEQ multiplex PCR; TCRdb stores just in-frame clones and leaves some out. The sample includes around 80,000 clones, around 87% of them seen just once. Sequenced sample: blood. Receptors originate from a man aged 45-65 years in good health.

This chain connects TRBV28 to TRBJ1-1; D not certain. The germline V and J ends were trimmed by 2 bases and 4 bases, with 8 bases remaining between them. This CDR3 is built from 13 residues. Germline V gene lookup returns CDR1 MDHEN and CDR2 SYDVKM. This CDR3 reads CASSLKAPTEAFF. CDR3 coding DNA: TGTGCCAGCAGTTTAAAGGCGCCCACTGAAGCTTTCTTT.

The chain carries TRBV7-2 and TRBJ2-2; 8 bases agree with TRBD2. The CDR3 is 16 residues long. The V gene end was trimmed by 1 base and the J gene end by 5 bases; junction bases not matched to a gene: 6. Per the germline V gene, CDR1 is SGHTA and CDR2 is FQGNSA. Here the CDR3 reads CASSLVGAGATGELFF. In DNA form, the CDR3 reads TGTGCCAGCAGCTTAGTCGGAGCGGGGGCGACCGGGGAGCTGTTTTTT.

The CDR3 bases are TGTGCCAGCAGCTTTGACAACCGAGTAGGACTAGCGGGTAATGAGCAGTTCTTC. Translating gives CASSFDNRVGLAGNEQFF. The chain combines TRBV7-3 with TRBJ2-1; 11 bases fit TRBD2. Germline loops: CDR1 SGHTA, CDR2 FQGTGA. The CDR3 is 18 amino acids. The trim removed 3 bases at V and 7 bases at J, leaving 14 bases unmatched.

The chain carries TRBV4-3 and TRBJ1-1; D not certain. The CDR3 extends over 17 amino acids. Per the germline V gene, CDR1 is LGHNA and CDR2 is YSLEER. The germline V and J ends were trimmed by 0 bases and 4 bases, with 18 bases remaining between them. CDR3 sequence reads: CASSQDLYSGWGTEAFF. CDR3 nucleotides: TGCGCCAGCAGCCAAGACCTCTACAGCGGATGGGGCACTGAAGCTTTCTTT.